These T cell receptor beta chains were read from a single sample in a study of T-cell reconstitution after alpha-beta-depleted transplantation in children. MiXCR was run by TCRdb on the PCR reads, yielding one entry per CDR3 protein. The sample yields a few hundred thousand distinct CDR3 sequences, more than 20% seen once. Sequenced material: PBMCs, mostly from graft donor cells, taken 360 days after TCRalphabeta/CD19-depleted stem cell transplant. Receptors were obtained from a female patient aged 2-9 years who had a stem cell transplant for congenital amegakaryocytic thrombocytopenia, so the T cells may come from the graft donor. Both conserved end residues are part of each CDR3.

>TRBJ2-1|TRBV20-1
CSAPSSGGSSYNEQFF
>TRBJ1-4|TRBV29-1
CSVVDFTTNEKLFF
>TRBJ1-6|TRBV2
CASIGQVDSPLHF
>TRBJ1-6|TRBV5-6
CASPDRSNYNSPLHF
>TRBJ2-6|TRBV7-6
CASSLGGAGANVLTF
>TRBJ2-5|TRBV30
CAWSVGGQETQYF
>TRBJ2-5|TRBV18
CASSPIITSGMQETQYF
>TRBJ2-1|TRBV24-1
CATSDPHSGRVYNEQFF
>TRBJ2-2|TRBV2
CASSEARASGSPRDTGELFF
>TRBJ1-2|TRBV12-3/TRBV12-4
CASSPTTGDYGYTF
>TRBJ1-2|TRBV27
CASSLSRHNYGYTF
>TRBJ2-2|TRBV5-6
CASSFPSFNTGELFF
>TRBJ2-7|TRBV28
CASSLFTGGSYEQYF
>TRBJ2-7|TRBV24-1
CATKKLLEQEPYEQYF
>TRBJ1-5|TRBV28
CASSLSRQPQHF
>TRBJ2-3|TRBV5-1
CASSEYREWTQYF
>TRBJ2-1|TRBV20-1
CSARLLAGGGEQFF
>TRBJ2-1|TRBV24-1
CATSRQGKNNEQFF
>TRBJ2-7|TRBV29-1
CSVTADHSYEQYF
>TRBJ2-7|TRBV5-1
CASSLDRGDSEQYF
>TRBJ2-7|TRBV4-1
CASSPLRGFYEQYF
>TRBJ2-7|TRBV6-2/TRBV6-3
CASGGRGSEQYF
>TRBJ2-3|TRBV5-4
CASSLGRKPGQGARHTDTQYF
>TRBJ2-3|TRBV5-1
CASSLVLARTDTQYF
>TRBJ2-5|TRBV7-9
CASSPTGGEETQYF
>TRBJ1-2|TRBV6-6
CASEYGYTF
>TRBJ2-7|TRBV12-3/TRBV12-4
CASTGYPYEQYF
>TRBJ2-2|TRBV9
CASSVGGGTGELFF
>TRBJ2-2|TRBV4-1
CASSFGRTSGSPGELFF
>TRBJ2-7|TRBV20-1
CSARTTESISYEQYF
>TRBJ2-4|TRBV12-3/TRBV12-4
CASSPRVLAKNIQYF
>TRBJ1-5|TRBV20-1
CSASHRGGQPQHF
>TRBJ1-2|TRBV13
CASSSRQGWSTF
>TRBJ2-7|TRBV4-1
CASSQIDRGVYEQYF
>TRBJ2-2|TRBV6-1
CASSVDRRGTGELFF
>TRBJ2-4|TRBV5-5
CASSLGLGQLAKNIQYF
>TRBJ2-5|TRBV20-1
CSAINTGGETQYF
>TRBJ2-7|TRBV4-2
CASSQEDGGAWDYEQYF
>TRBJ1-6|TRBV27
CASSPGQKNSPLHF
>TRBJ2-2|TRBV3-1
CASSPYPIAGTLTGELFF
>TRBJ2-3|TRBV4-1
CASSLQNTQYF
>TRBJ1-1|TRBV6-5
CASSYLRDRGLNAFF
>TRBJ2-7|TRBV12-3/TRBV12-4
CASSFVGRVEQYF
>TRBJ2-1|TRBV20-1
CSASGLAGGSSYNEQFF
>TRBJ1-3|TRBV20-1
CSANGGAHSGNTIYF
>TRBJ2-1|TRBV20-1
CSARDLAGYYNEQFF
>TRBJ2-5|TRBV5-1
CASSLSGGGIWETQYF
>TRBJ2-1|TRBV4-1
CASSQNPRGDNEQFF
>TRBJ1-1|TRBV19
CASSRGDRTEAFF
>TRBJ1-5|TRBV20-1
CSARGVKGNQPQHF
>TRBJ2-1|TRBV12-3/TRBV12-4
CASSLLTGWDEQFF
>TRBJ2-5|TRBV7-6
CASSPWTVRAETQYF
>TRBJ2-1|TRBV29-1
CSATWQGHEQFF